Presented here are 21 T cell receptor beta chains from one specimen sequenced in a study of early T cells in non-severe SARS-CoV-2 infection. Each CDR3 protein is one row after TCRdb ran MiXCR on the 5' RACE reads. The table has 88,000 or so distinct CDR3 sequences, about 15% seen once. Sequenced input: whole blood. Receptors originate from an adult who was a healthcare worker with PCR-confirmed SARS-CoV-2 infection or an uninfected control (not recorded which).

V usage is TRBV10-3 and J usage is TRBJ2-3, with 12 bases that match TRBD2. V shed 6 bases, J shed 4 bases, and the junction held 5 bases outside the gene matches. Per germline, CDR1 ENHRY and CDR2 SYGVKD. The CDR3 length is 15 residues. The CDR3 sequence is CAIRQTSGSADTQYF. DNA of the CDR3: TGTGCCATCAGGCAGACTAGCGGGAGCGCAGATACGCAGTATTTT.

This clonotype came up a few times. The chain joins TRBV2 to TRBJ2-7; 9 bases are a match to TRBD2. J lost 4 bases, V lost 2 bases, and 9 bases had no gene match. Germline CDR1 is SNHLY and CDR2 is FYNNEI. The CDR3 has 16 residues. The CDR3 DNA is TGTGCCAGCAGTGAATATGCGGGAGGGCCGATATACGAGCAGTACTTC. Its translation: CASSEYAGGPIYEQYF.

The chain links TRBV2 to TRBJ2-5; D is undetermined. Germline V gives CDR1 SNHLY, CDR2 FYNNEI. This CDR3 is built from 10 residues. V lost 8 bases and J lost 5, with 6 bases in between. The CDR3 nucleotides read TGTGCCAGCTCTCTGGAGACCCAGTACTTC. Translated, it gives CASSLETQYF.

The table lists this clonotype with many counts. V is TRBV5-8 and J is TRBJ1-2; D is unclear. Trimming took 1 base from V and 3 from J, leaving 7 bases between them. The CDR3 runs 13 residues. CDR1 and CDR2 (germline): SGHTS, YDEGEE. CDR3 region: CASSLRTDYGYTF. The CDR3 DNA is TGTGCCAGCAGCTTGAGGACTGACTATGGCTACACCTTC.

This clonotype has just a few counts. The chain uses TRBV19 and TRBJ2-7; D might be TRBD2 (5 bases). V shed 0 bases and J shed 4 bases, with 7 bases lying between them. CDR3 size: 13 residues. CDR1 and CDR2 (germline): LNHDA, SQIVND (reference sequence). CDR3 residues: CASSIDGGYEQYF. In nucleotides, the CDR3 is TGTGCCAGTAGTATAGATGGAGGATACGAGCAGTACTTC. The variable domain in full, with the rest retrieved from reference TRBV19 and TRBJ2-7, is DGGITQSPKYLFRKEGQNVTLSCEQNLNHDAMYWYRQDPGQGLRLIYYSQIVNDFQKGDIAEGYSVSREKKESFPLTVTSAQKNPTAFYLCASSIDGGYEQYFGPGTRLTVT.

V usage is TRBV3-1 and J usage is TRBJ2-3, with no clear D. Per germline, CDR1 LGHDT and CDR2 YNNKEL (reference sequence). The CDR3 is made up of 13 amino acids. Between the trimmed V and J ends, which lost 1 base and 3 bases, there was a span of 5 bases. The CDR3 sequence is CASSQGRTDTQYF. Written as DNA, the CDR3 is TGTGCCAGCAGCCAAGGGCGGACAGATACGCAGTATTTT.

This clonotype appeared a few times. The chain couples TRBV4-1 to TRBJ2-5; D is possibly TRBD2 (5 bases). Per the germline V gene, CDR1 is MGHRA and CDR2 is YSYEKL. Trimming pared 0 bases from V and 5 bases from J, leaving 13 bases between. This CDR3 has 15 residues. The CDR3 nucleotides read TGCGCCAGCAGCCAAGATCGGGGTACGGGGGAGACCCAGTACTTC. This codes for CASSQDRGTGETQYF.

The chain is built from TRBV7-9 and TRBJ1-5, with D perhaps TRBD1 (6 bases). V was trimmed by 10 bases and J by 0 bases, leaving 13 bases between them. CDR1 is SEHNR and CDR2 is FQNEAQ in the germline V gene (reference sequence). The CDR3 covers 14 residues. The CDR3, as DNA: TGTGCCAAGACGGGGGGCCATAGCAATCAGCCCCAGCATTTT. Translating gives CAKTGGHSNQPQHF.

This clonotype was detected a few times. The CDR3 here is CASSFGGTYEQYF. CDR3 bases: TGTGCCAGCAGTTTCGGGGGTACCTACGAGCAGTACTTC. V gene TRBV6-5 combines with J gene TRBJ2-7; a weak D match, TRBD2 (6 bases). This CDR3 contains 13 residues. Trimming took off 4 bases at V and 2 bases at J, with 9 bases between the two ends. CDR1 is MNHEY and CDR2 is SVGAGI in the germline V gene.

The gene calls are TRBV3-1 and TRBJ2-3, with 7 positions matching TRBD2. V shed 5 bases and J 6 bases; nucleotides not matched to a gene: 14. Germline loops: CDR1 LGHDT, CDR2 YNNKEL (reference sequence). This CDR3 is 16 amino acids long. CDR3 bases: TGTGCCAGCAGCACCCGGTCGGGGAGGGGAACCGATACGCAGTATTTT. Encoded protein: CASSTRSGRGTDTQYF.

This clonotype was seen a few times. The CDR3 reads CSAARGGTDTQYF. CDR3 nucleotide sequence: TGCAGTGCGGCCCGAGGGGGCACAGATACGCAGTATTTT. The chain links TRBV20-1 to TRBJ2-3, with D possibly being TRBD1 or TRBD2 (5 bases each). There are 13 residues in the CDR3. The V end lost 6 bases, the J end lost 1 base, and 11 bases lay between the germline ends. Germline lookup yields CDR1 DFQATT and CDR2 SNEGSKA (reference sequence).

This clonotype was found many times. V and J are TRBV10-3 and TRBJ2-7; D is uncertain. Germline V gene data show CDR1 as ENHRY and CDR2 as SYGVKD. This CDR3 has 15 residues. V lost 3 bases to trimming and J lost 4 bases, with 16 bases between them. The CDR3 loop reads CAISDGGSLKYEQYF. The DNA of the CDR3 is TGTGCCATCAGTGACGGCGGCTCCCTCAAATACGAGCAGTACTTC.

This chain uses TRBV5-1 with TRBJ2-1; no clear D. The V gene's germline CDR1 is SGHRS and CDR2 YFSETQ. Between the trimmed V and J ends, which lost 0 bases and 8 bases, there was a span of 6 bases. The CDR3 extends over 12 amino acids. CDR3 loop: CASSLGADEQFF. The DNA of the CDR3 is TGCGCCAGCAGCTTGGGGGCGGATGAGCAGTTCTTC.

There are a few counts of this clonotype. This chain connects TRBV11-1 to TRBJ2-5, with no clear D. V dropped 4 bases and J dropped 4 bases, with 7 bases sitting between them. Looked up from germline, CDR1 is SGHAT and CDR2 is FQDESV (reference sequence). CDR3 length: 12 amino acids. CDR3 amino acids: CASSSERETQYF. The CDR3 bases are TGTGCCAGCAGCTCCGAACGAGAGACCCAGTACTTC.

The chain is built from TRBV20-1 and TRBJ2-7; D perhaps matches TRBD2 (7 bases). The V end was cut by 6 bases, the J end by 10 bases, with 22 bases between. The CDR3 has 13 residues. Germline lookup yields CDR1 DFQATT and CDR2 SNEGSKA (reference sequence). The CDR3 region is CSALPRQRGGQYF. The DNA of the CDR3 is TGCAGTGCCTTACCACGGCAAAGGGGGGGTCAGTACTTC.

This clonotype was seen at least ten times. The chain joins TRBV6-5 to TRBJ2-1; D remains unclear. Trimming took off 5 bases at V and 6 bases at J, with 8 bases between the two ends. The CDR3 covers 12 residues. Germline V CDR1 and CDR2: MNHEY, SVGAGI. The CDR3 is CASSSDTNEQFF. The CDR3 region has the DNA TGTGCCAGCAGTAGCGATACCAATGAGCAGTTCTTC.

This chain joins TRBV24-1 and TRBJ2-1; 12 positions match TRBD2. V lost 3 bases, J lost 6 bases, and 8 bases stayed unmatched. There are 17 residues in the CDR3. Germline lookup yields CDR1 KGHDR and CDR2 SFDVKD. The CDR3 reads CATSDPPKTSGSNEQFF. Written as DNA, the CDR3 is TGTGCCACCAGTGATCCCCCCAAGACTAGCGGGAGCAATGAGCAGTTCTTC.

This clonotype turned up a few times. V and J are TRBV18 and TRBJ2-5, with D hard to call. Trimming removed 0 bases at V and 5 bases at J, with 4 bases between. CDR3 length: 12 amino acids. Germline CDR1 and CDR2: KGHSH and LQKENI. The CDR3 spells CASSPPGETQYF. CDR3 bases: TGTGCCAGCTCACCACCCGGTGAGACCCAGTACTTC.

The V and J genes are TRBV7-9 and TRBJ2-7, with 7 nucleotides matching TRBD1. The germline V gene encodes CDR1 SEHNR and CDR2 FQNEAQ (reference sequence). This CDR3 region has 14 residues. V trimming: 3 bases; J trimming: 7 bases; junction bases outside the gene matches: 9. This chain's CDR3 is CASSLGQTLYEQYF. As DNA, the CDR3 is TGTGCCAGCAGCTTGGGACAGACTCTCTATGAGCAGTACTTC.

This rearrangement joins TRBV10-2 to TRBJ1-4; no definite D call. The CDR3 is 11 residues long. The germline V and J ends were trimmed by 8 bases and 8 bases, with 9 bases remaining between them. Looked up from germline, CDR1 is WSHSY and CDR2 is SAAADI. CDR3 DNA sequence: TGCGCCAGCCGGACGGGAGAAAAACTGTTTTTT. Translating it yields CASRTGEKLFF.

This clonotype has at least ten counts. The chain joins TRBV15 to TRBJ2-1; 8 bases line up with TRBD1. Germline lookup yields CDR1 LNHNV and CDR2 YYDKDF (reference sequence). V lost 3 bases, J lost 6 bases, and 7 bases stayed unmatched. The length of the CDR3 is 15 residues. The CDR3 here is CATSRTPGTGNEQFF. CDR3 nucleotides: TGTGCCACCAGCAGGACCCCGGGGACAGGCAATGAGCAGTTCTTC.